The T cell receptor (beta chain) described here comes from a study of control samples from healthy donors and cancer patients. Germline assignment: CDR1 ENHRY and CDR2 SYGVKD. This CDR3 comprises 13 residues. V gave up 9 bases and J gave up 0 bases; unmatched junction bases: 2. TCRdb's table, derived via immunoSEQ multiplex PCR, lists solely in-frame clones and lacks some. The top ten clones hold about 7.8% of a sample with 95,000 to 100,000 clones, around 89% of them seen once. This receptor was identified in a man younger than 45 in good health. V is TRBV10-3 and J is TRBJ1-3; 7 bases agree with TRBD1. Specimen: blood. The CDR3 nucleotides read TGTGCCATAAGACAGGGCTCTGGAAACACCATATATTTT. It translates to CAIRQGSGNTIYF.